Reported below is one T cell receptor beta chain. Antigen unknown. Together with a sample-barcoded 5' primer, a J-beta primer mix was included in a second PCR lasting roughly 6 to 12 cycles. TCRdb fed the 5' RACE reads into MiXCR, producing one record per CDR3 protein. The data hold some 780,000 distinct CDR3 sequences, with roughly three fifths observed a single time. The sample comes from a study of blood T cells in healthy people across ages. CDR3 length: 14 amino acids. The ends were cut back, 3 bases at V and 7 bases at J, with 10 bases in the middle. Germline values: CDR1 SNHLY, CDR2 FYNNEI. Notes on the study in general: Naive and antigen-experienced cells were not separated, limiting conclusive comparison.

The gene calls are TRBV2 and TRBJ1-6, with no clear D. The sample consisted of blood. The TCR comes from a man aged 35 to 55 in good health. Here the CDR3 reads CASSEARKNSPLHF. The DNA for the CDR3 is TGTGCCAGCAGTGAGGCGCGAAAGAATTCACCCCTCCACTTT.